One T cell receptor (beta chain) is described in this entry. The data are from a study of blood T cell repertoires in COVID-19. Study context: Symptom resolution, clearance, or two negative PCRs marked the recovered donors of Cohort 3. Italy, Spain and the United States were the sources of the convalescent and acute COVID-19 samples.

Per the germline V gene, CDR1 is MNHNY and CDR2 is SVGAGI (reference sequence). Losses at the gene ends were 6 bases for V and 5 bases for J; bases not matched to a gene: 13. The CDR3 runs 15 residues. Profiled with immunoSEQ multiplex PCR; TCRdb holds only in-frame clones, not every one. The repertoire holds 350,000 to 400,000 clones, with 80% to 90% as singletons. Membership in each cohort depended on participant-reported clinical history. The TCR was taken from a man aged 35 to 55 in a cohort exposed to, infected with or recovered from COVID-19 (not recorded which). The chain joins TRBV6-6 to TRBJ2-7; 7 nucleotides align to TRBD2. The material sequenced was PBMCs or T cells enriched from blood (not recorded which). The CDR3 DNA reads TGTGCCAGCAGAAGTGGGGGAGGGCCAATCGACGAGCAGTACTTC. Residues: CASRSGGGPIDEQYF.